Listed here are 20 T cell receptor beta chains from one sample, sequenced in a study of CD8+ T cells in alopecia areata. Specified treatment: oral pan-JAK inhibitor, 5-10 mg twice daily. Sequencing relied on a cDNA template that was reverse transcribed from extracted RNA. The repertoire was sequenced with immunoSEQ multiplex PCR; TCRdb's copy has only in-frame clones and lacks some. Of 150,000 to 200,000 clones listed, about three fifths are singletons. The material was CD4+ T cells sorted from blood, obtained at week 24, from a patient treated with tofacitinib. These receptors were collected from a human donor with alopecia areata.

Of note for this clone: This CDR3 is also generated by other DNA sequences in the sample. This chain links TRBV30 with TRBJ2-3; D ambiguous. The V end was cut by 4 bases, the J end by 1 base, with 6 bases between. CDR1 is GTSNPN and CDR2 is SVGIG in the germline V gene (reference sequence). This CDR3 is 12 amino acids long. DNA for the CDR3: TGTGCCTGGACCCCAGGCACAGATACGCAGTATTTT. Translating gives CAWTPGTDTQYF.

The CDR3, as DNA: TGTGCCAGCATGGGCAGGATGAACACTGAAGCTTTCTTT. The encoded protein is CASMGRMNTEAFF. The genes are TRBV6-5 and TRBJ1-1; D remains ambiguous. The V end was cut by 7 bases, the J end by 0 bases, with 9 bases between. This CDR3 is 13 amino acids long. Germline CDR1 reads MNHEY; CDR2 reads SVGAGI.

The chain links TRBV6-5 to TRBJ1-2, with 8 nucleotides matching TRBD1. The germline V gene has CDR1 MNHEY and CDR2 SVGAGI. V was clipped by 6 bases and J by 6 bases; unmatched bases: 3. CDR3 size: 12 residues. The CDR3 coding sequence is TGTGCCAGCAGGACAGGGGAACATGGCTACACCTTC. This codes for CASRTGEHGYTF.

This chain links TRBV5-1 with TRBJ2-7; possible D gene TRBD2, 6 bases. This CDR3 comprises 15 residues. The germline V gene has CDR1 SGHRS and CDR2 YFSETQ. Trimming shortened V by 0 bases and J by 3 bases, and 13 bases separated the two germline ends. The CDR3 nucleotides read TGCGCCAGCAGCTTGGGAGGGACTCAACGCTACGAGCAGTACTTC. This gives the protein CASSLGGTQRYEQYF.

The count of this clone is one. The genes are TRBV5-1 and TRBJ2-4; the D gene is possibly TRBD2 (6 bases). The CDR3 has 14 residues. The V and J ends lost 4 bases and 10 bases respectively, with 18 bases between them. CDR1 is SGHRS, CDR2 YFSETQ, per germline. CDR3 in amino acids: CASSQDYPAGIQYF. The CDR3 DNA sequence: TGCGCCAGCAGCCAGGACTACCCCGCGGGGATTCAGTACTTC. Looking up the rest from reference TRBV5-1 and TRBJ2-4 gives the full variable domain: KAGVTQTPRYLIKTRGQQVTLSCSPISGHRSVSWYQQTPGQGLQFLFEYFSETQRNKGNFPGRFSGRQFSNSRSEMNVSTLELGDSALYLCASSQDYPAGIQYFGAGTRLSVL.

The chain joins TRBV30 to TRBJ1-4; perhaps TRBD1 as D (5 bases). The V gene's germline CDR1 is GTSNPN and CDR2 SVGIG (reference sequence). Trimming pared 3 bases from V and 5 bases from J, leaving 13 bases between. CDR3 length: 14 amino acids. CDR3 protein: CAWSPGTRNEKLFF. The CDR3 DNA reads TGTGCCTGGAGCCCCGGGACTCGGAATGAAAAACTGTTTTTT.

This clone occurred once. V gene TRBV6-1 combines with J gene TRBJ2-7; D remains ambiguous. This CDR3 has 13 residues. V lost 4 bases to trimming and J lost 4 bases, with 11 bases between them. Germline V gene lookup returns CDR1 MNHNS and CDR2 SASEGT. The CDR3 region is CASSVTHGYEQYF. The CDR3 nucleotides are TGTGCCAGCAGTGTCACACACGGTTACGAGCAGTACTTC.

The chain recombines TRBV2 with TRBJ2-5; tentatively, D is TRBD1 (5 bases). This CDR3 region has 13 residues. Looked up from germline, CDR1 is SNHLY and CDR2 is FYNNEI. Trimming pared 8 bases from V and 7 bases from J, leaving 17 bases between. The CDR3 nucleotides read TGTGCCAGCGCAGCAGGGTACGACGGGACCCAGTACTTC. Its protein product is CASAAGYDGTQYF.

The chain combines TRBV29-1 with TRBJ2-3, with 9 bases matching TRBD2. Germline CDR1 reads SQVTM; CDR2 reads ANQGSEA. This CDR3 region has 15 residues. The V and J ends lost 3 bases and 1 base, in that order; junction bases with no gene match: 5. Here the CDR3 reads CSVEVKRGGTDTQYF. CDR3 DNA: TGCAGCGTTGAGGTCAAGCGGGGGGGCACAGATACGCAGTATTTT.

For the CDR3, the DNA is TGCAGCGTATCAGGGAGAGTTGATGAAAAACTGTTTTTT. Protein product: CSVSGRVDEKLFF. The rearrangement uses TRBV29-1 and TRBJ1-4, with D perhaps matching TRBD1 (5 bases). Per the germline V gene, CDR1 is SQVTM and CDR2 is ANQGSEA. CDR3 length equals 13 residues. V lost 6 bases and J 6 bases, leaving 14 bases between the germline ends.

V usage is TRBV5-6 and J usage is TRBJ2-7; TRBD1 matches at 7 bases. Trimming cost V 4 bases and J 2 bases; bases outside gene matches: 3. Germline CDR1 SGHDT, CDR2 YYEEEE. The CDR3 is 13 residues long. CDR3: CASSRDRAYEQYF. For the CDR3, the DNA is TGTGCCAGCAGCCGCGACAGGGCCTACGAGCAGTACTTC.

V is TRBV4-2 and J is TRBJ2-5, with D possibly being TRBD2 (6 bases). Trimming shortened V by 5 bases and J by 2 bases, and 12 bases separated the two germline ends. Germline-derived CDR1 and CDR2 are LGHNA and YNFKEQ. This CDR3 is 14 amino acids long. The CDR3 loop reads CASSKAGQQETQYF. The CDR3 nucleotides are TGTGCCAGCAGCAAGGCGGGGCAGCAAGAGACCCAGTACTTC.

The chain combines TRBV29-1 with TRBJ2-5, with a weak D call TRBD1 (6 bases). Per germline, CDR1 SQVTM and CDR2 ANQGSEA. The CDR3 consists of 12 residues. V lost 6 bases, J lost 3 bases, and 11 bases lay in between. CDR3 bases: TGCAGCGTCTCCGGGACAAAAGAGACCCAGTACTTC. It is translated as CSVSGTKETQYF.

V and J are TRBV30 and TRBJ2-1; TRBD2 aligns across 10 bases. V lost 2 bases to trimming and J lost 8 bases; unmatched junction nucleotides: 6. Germline CDR1 reads GTSNPN; CDR2 reads SVGIG (reference sequence). This CDR3 is built from 14 residues. CDR3 coding DNA: TGTGCCTGGAGTAGAAATAGCGGGGGGCATGAGCAGTTCTTC. Protein: CAWSRNSGGHEQFF.

This sequence joins TRBV7-2 and TRBJ2-7; D may be TRBD2 (6 bases). V lost 3 bases, J lost 0 bases, and 12 bases lay in between. This CDR3 is built from 15 residues. Germline V CDR1 and CDR2: SGHTA, FQGNSA. The CDR3 spells CASSFRSGDSYEQYF. The CDR3 DNA reads TGTGCCAGCAGCTTCAGATCGGGGGACTCCTACGAGCAGTACTTC.

The genes are TRBV7-2 and TRBJ2-3; TRBD2 aligns across 8 bases. V lost 3 bases, J lost 6 bases, and 8 bases stayed unmatched. Germline V gene sequence: CDR1 SGHTA, CDR2 FQGNSA. The CDR3 length is 15 residues. The CDR3 loop reads CASSFGVPGGDTQYF. CDR3 nucleotide sequence: TGTGCCAGCAGCTTCGGTGTACCGGGAGGGGATACGCAGTATTTT.

Of note for this clone: One base away lies a much larger clone, so this may be a sequencing read error. This chain connects TRBV7-9 to TRBJ2-6, with D uncertain. Germline V gives CDR1 SEHNR, CDR2 FQNEAQ (reference sequence). V was trimmed by 1 base and J by 0 bases, leaving 4 bases between them. The CDR3 runs 15 residues. The CDR3 loop reads CASSLGGSGANVLTF. The CDR3 DNA reads TGTGCCAGCAGCTTAGGGGGCTCTGGGGCCAACGTCCTGACTTTC.

About this clone: A much larger clone lies a single base off, so this may be a read error. In DNA form, the CDR3 reads TGTGCCAGCAGCTACAATGAGCAGTTCTTC. The encoded protein is CASSYNEQFF. The rearrangement uses TRBV6-6 and TRBJ2-1; no firm D call. Germline CDR1 MNHNY, CDR2 SVGAGI (reference sequence). This CDR3 region has 10 residues. V lost 6 bases and J 3 bases, leaving 0 bases between the germline ends.

This sequence joins TRBV2 and TRBJ2-2; D is uncertain. Germline V gene lookup returns CDR1 SNHLY and CDR2 FYNNEI. The CDR3 runs 11 residues. V lost 6 bases and J lost 5, with 4 bases in between. CDR3 protein: CASRSTGELFF. CDR3 bases: TGTGCCAGCAGGAGTACCGGGGAGCTGTTTTTT.

The chain recombines TRBV29-1 with TRBJ1-2, with 11 bases matching TRBD1. Per germline, CDR1 SQVTM and CDR2 ANQGSEA. The CDR3 spans 12 residues. The V segment lost 5 bases and the J segment 7 bases; nucleotides outside the gene matches: 3. The CDR3 reads CSVRTGGIGYTF. The CDR3 DNA reads as TGCAGCGTTCGGACAGGGGGCATTGGCTACACCTTC.